This entry concerns a single T cell receptor (beta chain). Its binding antigen is unknown. Base qualities are not recorded, but no much larger clone differs from it by a single base. This entry comes from a study of T cell responses to AZD1222 COVID-19 vaccine (dated by TCRdb to 2020 to 2023). Some background on the complete study: TCR sequencing was performed for some 250 trial participants, of whom around 210 were given two doses of AZD1222 and around 25 were given two doses of MenACWY control vaccine. Trial participants were enrolled by age into subgroups of 18-55, 56-69 and 70-plus years, and 148, 28 and 57 TCR-sequenced participants, respectively, were included in these subgroups. Study-wide findings and limitations: Spike-specific TCR breadth and depth rose significantly after two AZD1222 doses compared with day 0 and with MenACWY recipients. Participants were mostly white British, with more females than males. The authors suggested clonal diversity may have been underestimated. Because no day 14 peak-response samples were available, repertoires were characterized only after the peak T cell response. The 56-69-year group was small, and its depth increase did not reach significance, likely because of low power. Nearly half of unique spike-specific TCRs reportedly recognized epitopes outside regions mutated in the B.1.351 and B.1.1.7 variants. Conclusions about previously exposed vaccinees are limited because only five or six AZD1222 recipients were SARS-CoV-2 seropositive at baseline. Vaccine-associated CD4 TCRs spanned the whole spike protein, with dominant responses in regions 160-218 and 743-854.

Including the terminal cysteine and phenylalanine, the CDR3 comprises 17 residues. Here the CDR3 DNA is all that survives: 51 bases in frame from base 1. V is trimmed back by 4 bases and J by 0 bases, and the junction contains 9 bases that no gene match accounts for. CDR1 and CDR2, looked up from the germline V gene (reference sequence), are LNHDA and SQIVND. Sample time point, as interpreted from the label and publication: baseline before first vaccination. Read against the paper, the sample's treatment or condition label means: meningococcal conjugate vaccine given as trial control. The vaccinee samples were drawn from two UK trials, COV001 and COV002, one of which was a single-blind randomized controlled phase 2/3 trial testing AZD1222 (ChAdOx1 nCoV-19) in healthy adults. For TCRbeta chain sequencing, PBMC samples were collected from trial participants at day 0 and at day 28 after the second dose.

The CDR3 regions of human TCRbeta chains were analyzed by immunosequencing. For the original study's pipeline: Repertoire TCRs were matched against a reference library of SARS-CoV-2-specific TCRs generated with the MIRA antigen-specificity platform. Breadth was defined as the fraction of unique TCRs that were SARS-CoV-2-associated. Depth was defined as the fraction of total T cells that were SARS-CoV-2-associated. Using the MIRA data, each spike-specific TCR was mapped to the spike region that the TCR reacts to and placed in a CD4 or CD8 class. Log10-transformed breadth and depth values were compared by one-way ANOVA with Sidak's multiple comparisons tests. The clones in this table, taken by TCRdb from immuneACCESS, are in-frame only. Not every clone is retained; where verified, under half of the shortfall comes from an unresolved V gene, and the cause of the rest is unknown. V and J calls and clone size are as listed in that table; D and trimming were resolved from the DNA. The sample profile shows about 120,000 clones; 88% of them were found once. In total, the top ten clones hold approximately 18% of the sample.

This specimen consisted of peripheral blood, obtained on day 0 of MenACWY control vaccination. This TCR came from an adult in good health. The rearrangement combines TRBV19 with TRBJ1-2, with TRBD1 matching 9 junction bases. The CDR3 loop reads CASSTIGTGRANYGYTF. The nucleotide sequence is given as TGTGCCAGTAGTACTATCGGGACAGGGAGAGCTAACTATGGCTACACCTTC. The variable domain in full, with residues beyond the CDR3 obtained from the reference TRBV19 and TRBJ1-2 genes, is DGGITQSPKYLFRKEGQNVTLSCEQNLNHDAMYWYRQDPGQGLRLIYYSQIVNDFQKGDIAEGYSVSREKKESFPLTVTSAQKNPTAFYLCASSTIGTGRANYGYTFGSGTRLTVV.